The rows below give T cell receptor beta chains drawn from one sample of a study of OX40 agonist ivuxolimab in advanced cancers. Produced via immunoSEQ multiplex PCR; TCRdb's table is partial and in-frame only. The table has over 30,000 clones, roughly 80% seen once. The sample in question was CD4+ or CD8+ T cells sorted from blood, obtained in a trial of the OX40 agonist ivuxolimab. These receptor sequences come from an adult with an advanced solid tumor such as melanoma, head and neck, liver or kidney cancer. The CDR3 runs from the conserved cysteine through the conserved F or W. D genes are given only for firm matches. The size entry is marked missing in some rows and otherwise reads once, few, many or a size class.

j_call d_call clone_size v_call cdr3_nt cdr3_aa
TRBJ2-4 . . TRBV5-5 TGTGCCAGCAGCGCAACACTAGCCAAAAACATTCAGTACTTC CASSATLAKNIQYF
TRBJ1-5 TRBD1 . TRBV5-8 TGTGCCAGCAGCGCCGACAGGGGCTGGAGTCAGCCCCAGCATTTT CASSADRGWSQPQHF
TRBJ2-7 . . TRBV5-6 TGTGCCAGCAGCTCCCCGCCCACGGCAAACTACGAGCAGTACTTC CASSSPPTANYEQYF
TRBJ1-4 TRBD1 . TRBV18 TGTGCCAGCTCACTTGAACCGGACAGGCTGGCAACTAATGAAAAACTGTTTTTT CASSLEPDRLATNEKLFF
TRBJ1-6 . . TRBV11-2 TGTGCCAGCAGTCGTGAGGGACAATTTAATTCACCCCTCCACTTT CASSREGQFNSPLHF
TRBJ2-7 . . TRBV6-6 TGTGCCAGCAGTTCGACAGGTTCCTACGAGCAGTACTTC CASSSTGSYEQYF
TRBJ2-7 . . TRBV19 TGTGCCAGTAGTGATATCTCCTACGAGCAGTACTTC CASSDISYEQYF
TRBJ1-1 TRBD1 . TRBV9 TGTGCCAGCAGCGGACAACTGACAGGGCCAGGCTCTGAAGCTTTCTTT CASSGQLTGPGSEAFF
TRBJ2-1 TRBD2 few TRBV30 TGTGCCTGGAGTTGGACTAGCGGCTACAATGAGCAGTTCTTC CAWSWTSGYNEQFF
TRBJ2-7 TRBD1 . TRBV5-6 TGTGCCAGCAGCTTTGGACAGGACTACGAGCAGTACTTC CASSFGQDYEQYF
TRBJ2-1 TRBD2 few TRBV19 TGTGCCAGTAGTATGGGGACTAGAGGGACCTACAATGAGCAGTTCTTC CASSMGTRGTYNEQFF
TRBJ1-2 TRBD1 . TRBV9 TGTGCCAGCAGTCTCACAGGGGTAGGCTATGGCTACACCTTC CASSLTGVGYGYTF
TRBJ2-3 . . TRBV5-6 TGTGCCAGCAGCCGGAGTTTAGATACGCAGTATTTT CASSRSLDTQYF
TRBJ2-1 . once TRBV4-2 TGTGCCAGCAGCCAAGATTTGCCTTCCTACAATGAGCAGTTCTTC CASSQDLPSYNEQFF
TRBJ1-1 . . TRBV11-3 TGTGCCAGCAGCTTTTTGAACACTGAAGCTTTCTTT CASSFLNTEAFF
TRBJ2-5 . . TRBV4-1 TGCGCCAGCAGCCAAGGGCAGGGGTCTGAGGAGACCCAGTACTTC CASSQGQGSEETQYF
TRBJ2-7 TRBD2 . TRBV4-1 TGCGCCAGCAGCCTCCAGACTAGCGGGAGCGCCGTAACCTACGAGCAGTACTTC CASSLQTSGSAVTYEQYF
TRBJ1-1 . . TRBV29-1 TGCAGCGTTTTTTGGGGCAAGGGAAAGAACACTGAAGCTTTCTTT CSVFWGKGKNTEAFF